These 8 T cell receptor beta chains were sequenced from one sample in a study of cytomegalovirus exposure and HLA in healthy donors. PCR employed 60 Vbeta and 13 Jbeta primers. Some clones are missing from TCRdb's copy, which holds only in-frame ones; the method was immunoSEQ multiplex PCR. The sample yields about 200,000 clones, approximately 79% seen once. The sequencing sample was made of PBMCs. Every receptor here comes from a man in his fifties in good health and CMV-seronegative.

V is TRBV30 and J is TRBJ1-1; D is possibly TRBD1 (5 bases). From germline, CDR1 is GTSNPN and CDR2 SVGIG (reference sequence). V shed 5 bases and J shed 5 bases, with 9 bases lying between them. The CDR3 runs to 11 residues. The CDR3 bases are TGTGCCTGGGACAGTATGACTGAAGCTTTCTTT. As protein: CAWDSMTEAFF.

V gene TRBV6-1 combines with J gene TRBJ1-1, with D perhaps TRBD1 (6 bases). Trimming stripped 1 base from V and 5 bases from J, with 8 bases between. The length of the CDR3 is 13 residues. Looked up from germline, CDR1 is MNHNS and CDR2 is SASEGT. Here the CDR3 reads CASSEDRVTEAFF. The CDR3 nucleotides are TGTGCCAGCAGTGAAGACAGGGTTACTGAAGCTTTCTTT.

This clone has a single count. The V call is TRBV19, the J call TRBJ1-1, with D unclear. Germline assignment: CDR1 LNHDA and CDR2 SQIVND (reference sequence). V lost 1 base and J lost 5, with 5 bases in between. This CDR3 contains 12 residues. The CDR3 DNA is TGTGCCAGTAGTATAGCACAGACTGAAGCTTTCTTT. It is translated as CASSIAQTEAFF.

This clone was counted between two and nine times. The chain couples TRBV5-6 to TRBJ1-6, with 9 nucleotides matching TRBD1. The CDR3 runs to 17 residues. From germline, CDR1 is SGHDT and CDR2 YYEEEE. V trimming: 3 bases; J trimming: 6 bases; junction bases outside the gene matches: 10. CDR3 nucleotides: TGTGCCAGCAGCTCACTACAGGGACAGGGTCTTAATTCACCCCTCCACTTT. Protein product: CASSSLQGQGLNSPLHF.

The V and J genes are TRBV5-1 and TRBJ1-1; 9 bases align to TRBD1. Looked up from germline, CDR1 is SGHRS and CDR2 is YFSETQ. CDR3 length equals 13 residues. Trimming cost V 3 bases and J 4 bases; bases outside gene matches: 1. The CDR3 reads CASSWDRVTEAFF. The CDR3 DNA is TGCGCCAGCAGCTGGGACAGGGTCACTGAAGCTTTCTTT.

The chain carries TRBV28 and TRBJ1-2; D remains unclear. V lost 8 bases and J 4 bases, leaving 11 bases between the germline ends. Germline CDR1 MDHEN, CDR2 SYDVKM. The CDR3 length is 12 residues. The CDR3 spells CASEKLIYGYTF. The DNA for the CDR3 is TGTGCCAGCGAGAAGCTGATCTATGGCTACACCTTC.

V and J are TRBV5-1 and TRBJ2-3; 10 bases fit TRBD2. The CDR3 sequence is 14 residues long. Germline V gene data show CDR1 as SGHRS and CDR2 as YFSETQ. The V segment lost 4 bases and the J segment 7 bases; nucleotides outside the gene matches: 6. The DNA for the CDR3 is TGCGCCAGCAGCCCGGGACTAGCGCGAAATACGCAGTATTTT. It translates to CASSPGLARNTQYF.

J is TRBJ2-7 and V is TRBV2, with TRBD2 matching 8 bases. The CDR3 has 13 amino acids. J lost 7 bases, V lost 10 bases, and 12 bases had no gene match. Germline CDR1 reads SNHLY; CDR2 reads FYNNEI. This chain's CDR3 is CATIAGSSGEQYF. CDR3 bases: TGTGCCACTATAGCGGGAAGCTCCGGTGAGCAGTACTTC.